Sequencing of this T cell receptor beta chain was carried out in a study of T cells in localized non-small cell lung cancer. Study conclusions and caveats: Uninvolved adjacent lung showed higher T cell clonality than tumor. Adjacent lung exhibited a median of about 50 among the 100 most abundant tumor clones. Without multi-region sequencing, intratumor heterogeneity could not be excluded. Longer overall survival accompanied higher blood T cell density.

Points on this clone: Its target is not known.

The CDR3 is made up of 14 amino acids. Trimming cost V 0 bases and J 0 bases, with 5 bases left between them. Germline CDR1 SGDLS, CDR2 YYNGEE. Some clones are missing from TCRdb's copy, which holds only in-frame ones; the method was immunoSEQ multiplex PCR. Of some 66,000 clones in the sample, roughly 81% are singletons; the top ten hold about 13%. The J gene is TRBJ2-3, the V gene TRBV9; D ambiguous. The input for sequencing was peripheral blood, taken before any cancer treatment. This sequence originates from a female donor older than 55 with stage I lung adenocarcinoma. DNA of the CDR3: TGTGCCAGCAGCGTAGGACTCAGCACAGATACGCAGTATTTT. This sequence encodes CASSVGLSTDTQYF.